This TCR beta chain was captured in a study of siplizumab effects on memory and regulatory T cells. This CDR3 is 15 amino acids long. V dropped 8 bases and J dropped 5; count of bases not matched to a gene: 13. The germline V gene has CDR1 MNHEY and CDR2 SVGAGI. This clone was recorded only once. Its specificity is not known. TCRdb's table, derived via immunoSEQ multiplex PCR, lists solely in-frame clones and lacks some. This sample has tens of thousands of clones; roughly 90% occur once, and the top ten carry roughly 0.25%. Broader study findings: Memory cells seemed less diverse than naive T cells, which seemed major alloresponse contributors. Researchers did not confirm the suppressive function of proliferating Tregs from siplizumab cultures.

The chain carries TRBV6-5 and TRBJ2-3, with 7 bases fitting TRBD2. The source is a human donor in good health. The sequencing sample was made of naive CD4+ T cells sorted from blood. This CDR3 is CASSRAGILVDTQYF. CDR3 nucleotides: TGTGCCAGCTCGCGAGCGGGAATATTGGTAGATACGCAGTATTTT.